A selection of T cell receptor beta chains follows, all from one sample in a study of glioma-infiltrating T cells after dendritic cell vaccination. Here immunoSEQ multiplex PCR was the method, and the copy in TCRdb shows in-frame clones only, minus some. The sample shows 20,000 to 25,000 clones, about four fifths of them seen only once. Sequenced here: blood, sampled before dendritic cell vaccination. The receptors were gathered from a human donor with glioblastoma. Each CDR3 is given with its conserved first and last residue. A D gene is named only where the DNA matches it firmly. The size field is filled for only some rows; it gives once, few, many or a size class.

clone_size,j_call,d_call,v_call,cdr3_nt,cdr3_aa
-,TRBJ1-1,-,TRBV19,TGTGCCAGTAGTATAGTTTTGACAGCTAAAATGAACACTGAAGCTTTCTTT,CASSIVLTAKMNTEAFF
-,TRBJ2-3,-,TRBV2,TGTGCCAGCAGTGGGGGCTCCCACACAGATACGCAGTATTTT,CASSGGSHTDTQYF
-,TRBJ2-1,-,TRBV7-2,TGTGCCAGCAGCTCAAACCCCGGGGCCTACAATGAGCAGTTCTTC,CASSSNPGAYNEQFF
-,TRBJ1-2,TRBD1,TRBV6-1,TGTGCCAGCAGCCGGGACAGGGTAAAGGGCTACACCTTC,CASSRDRVKGYTF
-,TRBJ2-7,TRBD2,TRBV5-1,TGCGCCAGCAGCTGGACTAGCGGAGAATACGAGCAGTACTTC,CASSWTSGEYEQYF
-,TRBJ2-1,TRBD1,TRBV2,TGTGCCAGCAATCTAGGGGGCGGGAATGAGCAGTTCTTC,CASNLGGGNEQFF
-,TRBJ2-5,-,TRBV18,TGTGCCAGCTCTCTACGGGCAGGGGAAGAGACCCAGTACTTC,CASSLRAGEETQYF
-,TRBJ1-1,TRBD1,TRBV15,TGTGCCACCAGCAGAGCCCGCGGGACAGGGAGGCTGAACACTGAAGCTTTCTTT,CATSRARGTGRLNTEAFF
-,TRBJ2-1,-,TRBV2,TGTGCCAGCAGTGAAACGGTCCATGAGCAGTTCTTC,CASSETVHEQFF
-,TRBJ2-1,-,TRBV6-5,TGTGCCAGCAGTTACTCGCAGGGTTCCCGGTCCAATGAGCAGTTCTTC,CASSYSQGSRSNEQFF
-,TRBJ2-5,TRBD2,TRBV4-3,TGCGCCAGCAGCCAAGATCCCGGGGGGTACCAAGAGACCCAGTACTTC,CASSQDPGGYQETQYF
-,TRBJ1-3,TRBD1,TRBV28,TGTGCCAGCAGTCCAACCGGGACAGGGGTGTTGCGGAACACCATATATTTT,CASSPTGTGVLRNTIYF
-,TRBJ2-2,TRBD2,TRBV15,TGTGCCACCAGCAGAGAACTAGCGGGAGGGCCTTTTACGATCGGCGGGGAGCTGTTTTTT,CATSRELAGGPFTIGGELFF
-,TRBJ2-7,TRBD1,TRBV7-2,TGTGCCAGCAGCCGGGACAGGGGGGCCTACGAGCAGTACTTC,CASSRDRGAYEQYF
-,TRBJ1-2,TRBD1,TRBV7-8,TGTGCCAGCAGCTCAAAAACAGGGGGCAACTATGGCTACACCTTC,CASSSKTGGNYGYTF
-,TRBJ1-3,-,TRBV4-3,TGCGCCAGCAGCCAAGATTGGAGATCTGGAAACACCATATATTTT,CASSQDWRSGNTIYF
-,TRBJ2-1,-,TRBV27,TGTGCCAGCAGTTTCTCGTATAACAATGAGCAGTTCTTC,CASSFSYNNEQFF
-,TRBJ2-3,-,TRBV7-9,TGTGCCAGCAGCTTCCCTATAGCGGCTTCTAGCACAGATACGCAGTATTTT,CASSFPIAASSTDTQYF
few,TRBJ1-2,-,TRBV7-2,TGTGCCAGCAGCTTAGCGGGCAGGGAAATTGGCTACACCTTC,CASSLAGREIGYTF
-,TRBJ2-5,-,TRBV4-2,TGTGCCAGCAGCCGTGAGAACCTAGCGTCAGAGTCAACCCAGTACTTC,CASSRENLASESTQYF
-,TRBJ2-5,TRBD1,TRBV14,TGTGCCAGCAGCGGGCCGCAAGGACAGGGGCGCAGCCAAGAGACCCAGTACTTC,CASSGPQGQGRSQETQYF
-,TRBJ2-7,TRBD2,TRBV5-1,TGCGCCAGCAGCTTGAGCGGGAGATGGTCGTACGAGCAGTACTTC,CASSLSGRWSYEQYF
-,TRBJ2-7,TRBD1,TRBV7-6,TGTGCCAGCAGCTTAGGAGGGGGCGCCTTAATGGACGAGCAGTACTTC,CASSLGGGALMDEQYF
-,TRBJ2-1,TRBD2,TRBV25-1,TGTGCCAGCAGTGAATACGGTAGCGGGAGGACCTACAATGAGCAGTTCTTC,CASSEYGSGRTYNEQFF
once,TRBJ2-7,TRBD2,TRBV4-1,TGCGCCAGCAGCCCGCCGGGACTAGCGGGAGTAAGTCCCGACGAGCAGTACTTC,CASSPPGLAGVSPDEQYF
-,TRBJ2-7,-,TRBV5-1,TGCGCCAGCAGGCTATCGAACTCCTACGAGCAGTACTTC,CASRLSNSYEQYF
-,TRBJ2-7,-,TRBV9,TGTGCCAGCAGCGGGATGACTAAAGGCGAGCAGTACTTC,CASSGMTKGEQYF
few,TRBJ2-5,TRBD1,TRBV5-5,TGTGCCAGCAGGGATTGGGACAGTGAAGAGACCCAGTACTTC,CASRDWDSEETQYF
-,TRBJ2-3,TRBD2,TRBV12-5,TGTGCTAGTGGGTCTAGCGGGAGGGGCACAGATACGCAGTATTTT,CASGSSGRGTDTQYF
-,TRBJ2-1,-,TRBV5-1,TGCGCCAGCAGACCCGGGACAACCAATGAGCAGTTCTTC,CASRPGTTNEQFF
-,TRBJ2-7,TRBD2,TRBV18,TGTGCCAGCTCAGCCCAGCTAGCGGGGTCTCTGCAGTACTTC,CASSAQLAGSLQYF
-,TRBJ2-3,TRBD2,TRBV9,TGTGCCAGCAGCGTAGAGGGACTAGCGACAGATACGCAGTATTTT,CASSVEGLATDTQYF